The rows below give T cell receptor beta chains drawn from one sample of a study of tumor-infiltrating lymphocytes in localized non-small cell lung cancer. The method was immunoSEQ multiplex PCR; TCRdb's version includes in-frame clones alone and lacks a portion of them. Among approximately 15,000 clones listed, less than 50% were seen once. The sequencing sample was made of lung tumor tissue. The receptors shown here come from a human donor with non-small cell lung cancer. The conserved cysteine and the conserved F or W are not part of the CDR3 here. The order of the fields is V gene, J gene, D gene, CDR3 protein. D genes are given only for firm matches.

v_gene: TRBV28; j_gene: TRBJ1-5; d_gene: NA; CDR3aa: ASSLPGVSNQPQH
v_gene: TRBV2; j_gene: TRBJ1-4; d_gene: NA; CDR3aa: ASRETKLGNPIEKLF
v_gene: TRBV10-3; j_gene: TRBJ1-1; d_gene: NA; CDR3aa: AINPDKNTEAF
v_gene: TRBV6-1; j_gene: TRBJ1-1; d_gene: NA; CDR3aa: ASSFDRPEAF
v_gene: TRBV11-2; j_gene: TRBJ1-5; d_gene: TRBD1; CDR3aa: ASSAEGQGNQPQH
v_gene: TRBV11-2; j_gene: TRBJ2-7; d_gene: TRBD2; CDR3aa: ASSLNGGGYEQY
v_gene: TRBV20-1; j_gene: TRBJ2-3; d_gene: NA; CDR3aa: SASGGNTQY
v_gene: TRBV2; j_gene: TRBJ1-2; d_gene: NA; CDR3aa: ASSDGGYYGYT
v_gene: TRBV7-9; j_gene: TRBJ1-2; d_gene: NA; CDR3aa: ASSLDYGYT
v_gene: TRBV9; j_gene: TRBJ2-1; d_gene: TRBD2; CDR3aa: ASSGGGSSYNEQF
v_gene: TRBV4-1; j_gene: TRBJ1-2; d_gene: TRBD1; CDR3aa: ASSQGQGLGYT
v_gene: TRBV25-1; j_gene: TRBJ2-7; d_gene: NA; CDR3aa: ASSRYYSSLEQY
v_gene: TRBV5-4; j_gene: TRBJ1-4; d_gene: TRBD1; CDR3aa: ASSFQGAGFSEKLF